One and the same sample provided the 11 T cell receptor beta chains below, sequenced in a study of identical twins. TCRdb processed the 5' RACE reads anew with MiXCR; each CDR3 protein has one entry. The sample has some 900,000 distinct CDR3 sequences, more than 9% seen once. These data also formed part of another study, on yellow fever vaccine responses in identical twins.

The sequenced sample consisted of PBMCs. The receptors were gathered from a woman aged 18-29 years in good health.

This clonotype was seen at least ten times. The junction and the germline gene differ at one end; a read error may be behind it. The J gene is TRBJ2-2, the V gene TRBV3-1; D gene ambiguous. The CDR3 is 14 amino acids. The germline V gene encodes CDR1 LGHDT and CDR2 YNNKEL (reference sequence). The chain's CDR3 is CASSQGLGTGELFF. For the CDR3, the DNA is TGCGCCAGCAGCCAAGGGTTGGGCACCGGGGAGCTGTTTTTT.

There are a few counts of this clonotype. The chain uses TRBV4-1 and TRBJ1-5; 8 bases agree with TRBD1. The V segment lost 8 bases and the J segment 3 bases; nucleotides outside the gene matches: 6. The CDR3 is 14 amino acids. In germline, CDR1 is MGHRA, CDR2 YSYEKL. The CDR3 DNA is TGCGCCAGCTCCCAGGGGGCCACCAATCAGCCCCAGCATTTT. This sequence encodes CASSQGATNQPQHF.

V gene TRBV20-1 combines with J gene TRBJ1-2; 7 bases line up with TRBD1. V shed 1 base, J shed 2 bases, and the junction held 1 base outside the gene matches. The germline CDR1 and CDR2 sequences are DFQATT and SNEGSKA (reference sequence). CDR3 length equals 13 residues. In DNA, the CDR3 is TGCAGTGCTAGAGTGGACAGGAACTATGGCTACACCTTC. This codes for CSARVDRNYGYTF.

This clonotype has more than one count but fewer than ten. This chain links TRBV28 with TRBJ2-1; D is possibly TRBD2 (6 bases). CDR3 length: 16 amino acids. The germline CDR1 and CDR2 sequences are MDHEN and SYDVKM. V was cut by 3 bases and J by 8 bases, with 20 bases left in between. CDR3 amino acids: CASSFGTGLLKDEQFF. In DNA, the CDR3 is TGTGCCAGCAGTTTTGGGACGGGACTCCTCAAGGATGAGCAGTTCTTC. Full variable domain (rest looked up from reference TRBV28 and TRBJ2-1): DVKVTQSSRYLVKRTGEKVFLECVQDMDHENMFWYRQDPGLGLRLIYFSYDVKMKEKGDIPEGYSVSREKKERFSLILESASTNQTSMYLCASSFGTGLLKDEQFFGPGTRLTVL.

The CDR3 loop is CASCWSRGGEETQYF. The DNA for the CDR3 is TGCGCCAGCTGCTGGTCACGGGGAGGTGAGGAGACCCAGTACTTC. The rearrangement joins TRBV5-1 to TRBJ2-5, with a weak D call TRBD2 (6 bases). Germline CDR1 is SGHRS and CDR2 is YFSETQ. The CDR3 has 15 amino acids. The V end lost 7 bases, the J end lost 5 bases, and 21 bases lay between the germline ends.

This clonotype was counted between two and nine times. This chain uses TRBV14 with TRBJ1-4; tentative D call: TRBD1 (6 bases). Germline CDR1 and CDR2: SGHDN and FVKESK. V was trimmed by 5 bases and J by 3 bases, leaving 13 bases between them. The CDR3 is made up of 15 amino acids. In nucleotides, the CDR3 is TGTGCCAGCAGCTCAGTCAGGGGAGCTAATGAAAAACTGTTTTTT. Its protein product is CASSSVRGANEKLFF. Complete variable domain (other parts from reference TRBV14 and TRBJ1-4): EAGVTQFPSHSVIEKGQTVTLRCDPISGHDNLYWYRRVMGKEIKFLLHFVKESKQDESGMPNNRFLAERTGGTYSTLKVQPAELEDSGVYFCASSSVRGANEKLFFGSGTQLSVL.

This clonotype has at least ten counts. The CDR3 DNA is TGCAGTGCTATAAGACAGGGACCCAAAAACATTCAGTACTTC. Translation: CSAIRQGPKNIQYF. This chain joins TRBV20-1 and TRBJ2-4; 7 bases match TRBD1. The CDR3 is 14 amino acids. The V gene's germline CDR1 is DFQATT and CDR2 SNEGSKA (reference sequence). V was clipped by 4 bases and J by 2 bases; unmatched bases: 5.

This clonotype was seen repeatedly, ten times or more. The chain joins TRBV4-1 to TRBJ2-1; 10 positions agree with TRBD2. CDR1 is MGHRA, CDR2 YSYEKL, per germline. V dropped 6 bases and J dropped 4; count of bases not matched to a gene: 6. This CDR3 spans 15 amino acids. CDR3 sequence reads: CASRLTSGKYNEQFF. The CDR3 coding sequence is TGCGCCAGCAGGTTAACTAGCGGGAAATACAATGAGCAGTTCTTC.

The rearrangement uses TRBV4-1 and TRBJ1-5; D call uncertain. The CDR3 spans 13 residues. The ends were cut back, 4 bases at V and 6 bases at J, with 10 bases in the middle. Germline V lookup: CDR1 MGHRA, CDR2 YSYEKL. The CDR3 DNA is TGCGCCAGCAGCCGGTCGGGAGGTCAGCCCCAGCATTTT. Translating it yields CASSRSGGQPQHF.

This clonotype was observed a few times. The rearrangement joins TRBV20-1 to TRBJ2-5, with D possibly matching TRBD2 (5 bases). The CDR3 sequence is 15 residues long. Looked up from germline, CDR1 is DFQATT and CDR2 is SNEGSKA (reference sequence). Trimming left V 0 bases short and J 1 base short, with 12 bases between. The CDR3 region has the DNA TGCAGTGCTAGAGATGGAGGAGCACCCCAAGAGACCCAGTACTTC. It specifies CSARDGGAPQETQYF.

The chain recombines TRBV7-9 with TRBJ2-2, with D perhaps matching TRBD1 (6 bases). This CDR3 is built from 14 residues. V was shortened by 5 bases and J by 7 bases, with 14 bases between the two germline ends. Germline V lookup: CDR1 SEHNR, CDR2 FQNEAQ (reference sequence). The CDR3 DNA is TGTGCCAGCAGCCATTCACAGGGCGGCGGGGAGCTGTTTTTT. The encoded protein is CASSHSQGGGELFF.